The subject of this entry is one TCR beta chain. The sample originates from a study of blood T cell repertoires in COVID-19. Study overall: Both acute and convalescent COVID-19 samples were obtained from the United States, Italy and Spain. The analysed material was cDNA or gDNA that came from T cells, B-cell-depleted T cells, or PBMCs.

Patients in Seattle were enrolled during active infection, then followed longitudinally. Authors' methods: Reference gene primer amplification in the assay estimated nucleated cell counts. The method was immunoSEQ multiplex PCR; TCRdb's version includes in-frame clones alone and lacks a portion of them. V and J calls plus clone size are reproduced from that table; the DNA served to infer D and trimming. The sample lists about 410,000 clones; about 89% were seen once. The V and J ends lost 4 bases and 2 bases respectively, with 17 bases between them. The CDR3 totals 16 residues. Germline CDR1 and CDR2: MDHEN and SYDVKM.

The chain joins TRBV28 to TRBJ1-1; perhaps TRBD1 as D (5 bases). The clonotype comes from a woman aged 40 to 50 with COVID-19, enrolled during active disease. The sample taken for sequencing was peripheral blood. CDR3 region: CASSSPTRQLNTEAFF. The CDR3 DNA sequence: TGTGCCAGCAGTTCTCCGACCCGACAGCTTAACACTGAAGCTTTCTTT.